This T cell receptor (beta chain) was profiled in a study of T cells in Graves' hyperthyroidism and ophthalmopathy. The investigators amplified TCR beta CDR3 regions from RNA transcripts. HTBI primers drove first-round RT-PCR of the TCR CDR3. TCRdb re-derived calls from the multiplex PCR reads in MiXCR, one entry per CDR3 protein. The sample includes 700,000 or so distinct CDR3 sequences, 14% of them seen just once. The sequence derives from a woman aged 45-65 years with Graves' ophthalmopathy. Sequencing input: blood.

The CDR3 loop is CASSLGQIDNEQFF. In DNA form, the CDR3 reads TGTGCCAGCAGCTTAGGACAGATAGACAATGAGCAGTTCTTC. V gene TRBV5-6 combines with J gene TRBJ2-1; TRBD1 might be the D (6 bases). The CDR3 covers 14 residues. Germline V gene sequence: CDR1 SGHDT, CDR2 YYEEEE. The ends were cut back, 2 bases at V and 5 bases at J, with 11 bases in the middle.